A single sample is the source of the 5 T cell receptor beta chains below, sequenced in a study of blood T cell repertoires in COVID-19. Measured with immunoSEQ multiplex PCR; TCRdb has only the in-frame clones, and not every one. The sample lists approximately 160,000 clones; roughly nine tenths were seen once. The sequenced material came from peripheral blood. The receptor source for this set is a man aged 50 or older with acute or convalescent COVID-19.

In DNA, the CDR3 is TGTGCCTGGAGTGTAGGGGGACTAGCGGGGAGCACAGATACGCAGTATTTT. It yields the protein CAWSVGGLAGSTDTQYF. J is TRBJ2-3 and V is TRBV30; 13 bases align to TRBD2. CDR1 is GTSNPN and CDR2 is SVGIG in the germline V gene (reference sequence). The V segment lost 0 bases and the J segment 0 bases; nucleotides outside the gene matches: 3. The CDR3 is 17 amino acids.

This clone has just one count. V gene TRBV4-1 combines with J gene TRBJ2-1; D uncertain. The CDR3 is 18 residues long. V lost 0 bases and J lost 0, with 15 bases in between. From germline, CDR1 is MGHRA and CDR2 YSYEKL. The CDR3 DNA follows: TGCGCCAGCAGCCAAGAGCCCGTCGCGGAGTACTCCTACAATGAGCAGTTCTTC. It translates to CASSQEPVAEYSYNEQFF.

CDR3 DNA sequence: TGTGCCAGCAGCCCTGGAGTGAGAGAACAGCCCCAGCATTTT. Protein: CASSPGVREQPQHF. This sequence joins TRBV5-8 and TRBJ1-5; D uncertain. The V end was cut by 4 bases, the J end by 7 bases, with 15 bases between. Germline V lookup: CDR1 SGHTS, CDR2 YDEGEE. The CDR3 is 14 residues long.

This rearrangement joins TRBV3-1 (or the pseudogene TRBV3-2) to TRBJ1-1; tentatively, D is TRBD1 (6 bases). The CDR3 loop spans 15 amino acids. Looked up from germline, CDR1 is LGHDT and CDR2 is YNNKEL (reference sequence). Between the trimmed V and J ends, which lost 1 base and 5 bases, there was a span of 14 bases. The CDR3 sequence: CASSQVQDSWTEAFF. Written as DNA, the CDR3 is TGTGCCAGCAGCCAAGTCCAGGACAGTTGGACTGAAGCTTTCTTT.

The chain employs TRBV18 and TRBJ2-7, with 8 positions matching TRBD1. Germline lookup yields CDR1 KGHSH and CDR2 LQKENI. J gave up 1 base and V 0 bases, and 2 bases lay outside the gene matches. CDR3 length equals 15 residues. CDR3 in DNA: TGTGCCAGCTCACCACCCCGACAGGGGTCCTACGAGCAGTACTTC. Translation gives CASSPPRQGSYEQYF.